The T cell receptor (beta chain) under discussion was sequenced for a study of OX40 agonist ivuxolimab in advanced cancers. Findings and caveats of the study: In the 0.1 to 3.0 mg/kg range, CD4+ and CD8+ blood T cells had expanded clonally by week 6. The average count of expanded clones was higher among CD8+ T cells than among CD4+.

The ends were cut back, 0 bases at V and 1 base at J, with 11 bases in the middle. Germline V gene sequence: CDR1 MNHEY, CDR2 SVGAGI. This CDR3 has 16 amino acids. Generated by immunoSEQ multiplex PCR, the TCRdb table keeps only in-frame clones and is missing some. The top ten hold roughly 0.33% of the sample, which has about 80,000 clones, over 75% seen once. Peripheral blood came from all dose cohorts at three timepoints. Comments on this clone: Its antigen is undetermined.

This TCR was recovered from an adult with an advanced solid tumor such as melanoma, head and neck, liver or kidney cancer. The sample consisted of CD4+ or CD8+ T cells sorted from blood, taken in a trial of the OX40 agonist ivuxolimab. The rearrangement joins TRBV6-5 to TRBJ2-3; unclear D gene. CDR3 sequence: CASSYSTSGRTDTQYF. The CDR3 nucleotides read TGTGCCAGCAGTTACTCGACTTCGGGTCGCACAGATACGCAGTATTTT.